This T cell receptor (beta chain) stems from a study of T cells in Graves' hyperthyroidism and ophthalmopathy. This clonotype was picked up many times. Researchers barred patients who had uncontrolled infection, other autoimmune disease, pregnancy or lactation. Thyroid ultrasound and orbital computed tomography, with clinical symptoms and serum thyroxine and TRAb, informed diagnoses. PBMCs came from 9 to 10 ml fresh peripheral blood. RNA transcripts served as the template for amplifying TCR beta CDR3 regions. HTBI primers drove first-round RT-PCR of the TCR CDR3. TCRdb itself ran the multiplex PCR reads through MiXCR, one entry per CDR3 protein. The data contain approximately 490,000 distinct CDR3 sequences, approximately 23% of them singletons. The CDR3 is 14 amino acids. J was trimmed by 14 bases and V by 5 bases; bases with no gene match: 12.

Sequenced sample: blood. The chain has TRBV12-3 or TRBV12-4 and TRBJ1-2; 12 nucleotides line up with TRBD1. The receptor was derived from a woman aged 70-85 years with Graves' ophthalmopathy. The CDR3 here is CASSPGQGAAGETF. CDR3 sequence (DNA): TGTGCCAGCAGTCCGGGACAGGGGGCCGCCGGGGAGACCTTC.